This TCR beta chain was recovered during a study of blood T cells in healthy people across ages. Using a J-beta primer mix together with a sample-barcoded 5' primer, a second PCR was run for about 7 to 12 cycles. The template-switch adaptor was a 5' adaptor with 12 random nucleotides. It tagged each cDNA molecule. The yield of each sample was at least 3 million CDR3-containing paired-end reads. TCRdb re-called the 5' RACE reads with MiXCR, one entry per CDR3 protein. The data contain 700,000 to 950,000 distinct CDR3 sequences, 43% of them singletons. Germline CDR1 is MNHEY and CDR2 is SMNVEV (reference sequence). CDR3 length equals 15 residues. Trimming removed 6 bases from V and 5 bases from J; junction bases left unmatched: 7. Whole-study results and caveats: Roughly linearly, TCR beta diversity per million T cells fell as age increased. Researchers deemed the diversity estimates from one million T cells underestimates.

This clonotype was found many times. Its matching antigen is unknown. The genes are TRBV27 and TRBJ2-5; 12 nucleotides align to TRBD2. The sequencing input was blood. The source is a woman aged 55 to 70 in good health. The CDR3: CASRPLAGGFETQYF. CDR3 nucleotides: TGTGCCAGCAGACCCCTAGCGGGGGGGTTTGAGACCCAGTACTTC.